The sample holds many counts of the clone carrying this T cell receptor (beta chain). The antigen is not known. This sample is part of a study of T cells in Graves' hyperthyroidism and ophthalmopathy. Overall study findings and caveats: Blood also carried most thyroid clonotypes expanded above 0.001. The model made its ophthalmopathy prediction, and onset followed a median around 6.9 months later.

This CDR3 has 13 amino acids. Deletions cut 6 bases from V and 2 bases from J, with 8 bases between. RNA transcripts served as the template for amplifying TCR beta CDR3 regions. First-round RT-PCR of the TCR CDR3 relied on the HTBI primer set. Via MiXCR, TCRdb re-called the multiplex PCR reads, giving one row per CDR3 protein. This sample has hundreds of thousands of distinct CDR3 sequences, with approximately 14% found just once. The sequenced sample consisted of blood. The chain couples TRBV12-3 or TRBV12-4 to TRBJ1-5, with unresolved D. This TCR came from a woman in her forties or fifties with Graves' ophthalmopathy. DNA of the CDR3: TGTGCCAGCAGCAAGGATGGCAATCAGCCCCAGCATTTT. Protein product: CASSKDGNQPQHF.